The 15 T cell receptor beta chains presented below share a single source sample, sequenced in a study of T cells in Graves' hyperthyroidism and ophthalmopathy. Amplification targeted TCR beta CDR3 regions from RNA transcripts. Researchers ran a first-round RT-PCR on the TCR CDR3 using the HTBI primer set. TCRdb re-called the multiplex PCR reads through MiXCR, storing one row per CDR3 protein. The sample holds 400,000 to 600,000 distinct CDR3 sequences; more than 20% are singletons and the top ten take around a quarter. Material: blood. Receptor source: a man aged 18 to 35 with Graves' hyperthyroidism.

There are many counts of this clonotype. J is TRBJ1-5 and V is TRBV20-1; D not resolved. The CDR3 loop spans 13 amino acids. V lost 3 bases to trimming and J lost 7 bases, with 13 bases between them. Germline values: CDR1 DFQATT, CDR2 SNEGSKA (reference sequence). The CDR3 coding sequence is TGCAGTGCTAGGAAGGGTGAAGGACAGCCCCAGCATTTT. Residues: CSARKGEGQPQHF.

The genes are TRBV24-1 and TRBJ2-2; no reliable D call. From germline, CDR1 is KGHDR and CDR2 SFDVKD. With 6 bases removed from V and 4 bases from J, the gap between germline ends came to 11 bases. The CDR3 spans 14 residues. The chain's CDR3 is CATSIPGTTGELFF. In nucleotides, the CDR3 is TGTGCCACCAGTATCCCAGGTACCACCGGGGAGCTGTTTTTT.

The J gene is TRBJ1-1, the V gene TRBV6-2 or TRBV6-3, with TRBD1 matching over 10 bases. CDR1 and CDR2 from the germline V gene are MNHEY and SVGEGT. V lost 8 bases, J lost 1 base, and 7 bases stayed unmatched. The CDR3 runs 15 residues. CDR3: CASRLRDRGNTEAFF. The CDR3 nucleotides read TGTGCCAGCCGGCTCCGGGACAGGGGGAACACTGAAGCTTTCTTT.

At least ten counts were recorded for this clonotype. This chain connects TRBV7-2 to TRBJ1-5; D might be TRBD1 (5 bases). Germline CDR1 SGHTA, CDR2 FQGNSA. V was pared by 5 bases and J by 0 bases, with 11 bases between. The CDR3 length is 15 residues. CDR3 amino acids: CASSPNGGSNQPQHF. The CDR3 region has the DNA TGTGCCAGCAGCCCTAACGGGGGTAGCAATCAGCCCCAGCATTTT.

This clonotype was detected ten times or more. The chain employs TRBV11-2 and TRBJ2-6; D gene uncertain. Germline values: CDR1 SGHAT, CDR2 FQNNGV. The CDR3 runs to 17 residues. Trimming pared 5 bases from V and 4 bases from J, leaving 18 bases between. The chain's CDR3 is CASSPSDGSGGANVLTF. In DNA, the CDR3 is TGTGCCAGCAGCCCTAGTGACGGGTCCGGGGGGGCCAACGTCCTGACTTTC.

This clonotype was recorded at least ten times. This chain joins TRBV24-1 and TRBJ2-7; possible D gene TRBD1, 6 bases. This CDR3 spans 13 amino acids. The germline V gene encodes CDR1 KGHDR and CDR2 SFDVKD. V was shortened by 4 bases and J by 5 bases, with 11 bases between the two germline ends. The CDR3 sequence: CATSDTGSHEQYF. The CDR3 coding sequence is TGTGCCACCAGTGACACAGGGTCCCACGAGCAGTACTTC.

This clonotype was picked up many times. V and J are TRBV6-5 and TRBJ1-1; a possible D gene is TRBD1 (6 bases). This CDR3 is built from 13 residues. Germline loops: CDR1 MNHEY, CDR2 SVGAGI. V dropped 3 bases and J dropped 10 bases, with 15 bases sitting between them. The CDR3 sequence: CASSYAGVPGAFF. The CDR3 DNA is TGTGCCAGCAGTTATGCAGGGGTCCCCGGAGCTTTCTTT.

This clonotype was counted many times. The rearrangement uses TRBV11-2 and TRBJ1-2; a possible D gene is TRBD1 (6 bases). Germline values: CDR1 SGHAT, CDR2 FQNNGV. The CDR3 runs 13 residues. Trimming removed 3 bases from V and 4 bases from J, with 9 bases in between. The CDR3 sequence is CASSLGGPYGYTF. The CDR3 nucleotides read TGTGCCAGCAGCTTGGGGGGGCCCTATGGCTACACCTTC.

Many counts were recorded for this clonotype. J is TRBJ2-7 and V is TRBV12-3 or TRBV12-4; the match to TRBD1 covers 8 bases. The CDR3 is made up of 14 amino acids. V shed 4 bases, J shed 5 bases, and the junction held 7 bases outside the gene matches. CDR3 amino acids: CASSSSDRDHEQYF. CDR3 nucleotides: TGTGCCAGCAGTTCATCGGACAGGGACCACGAGCAGTACTTC.

This clonotype was counted many times. The chain has TRBV7-2 and TRBJ1-1; D gene ambiguous. V lost 1 base and J lost 4, with 10 bases in between. The CDR3 is 14 amino acids. CDR1 is SGHTA and CDR2 is FQGNSA in the germline V gene. CDR3 nucleotide sequence: TGTGCCAGCAGCTTAGATGAGGGCCGCACTGAAGCTTTCTTT. It yields the protein CASSLDEGRTEAFF.

The V and J genes are TRBV5-1 and TRBJ1-1; TRBD1 might be the D (5 bases). V lost 4 bases and J 5 bases, leaving 15 bases between the germline ends. CDR1 and CDR2 from the germline V gene are SGHRS and YFSETQ. This CDR3 is built from 14 residues. The chain's CDR3 is CASSPGGGETEAFF. The CDR3 DNA sequence: TGCGCCAGCAGCCCCGGCGGGGGTGAGACTGAAGCTTTCTTT.

In its sample, this clonotype was seen many times. The rearrangement links TRBV2 to TRBJ1-5; 7 nucleotides match TRBD1. J gave up 2 bases and V 4 bases, and 5 bases lay outside the gene matches. The V gene's germline CDR1 is SNHLY and CDR2 FYNNEI. This CDR3 contains 15 residues. The CDR3 here is CASSGGGQGNQPQHF. The DNA of the CDR3 is TGTGCCAGCAGTGGTGGAGGACAGGGCAATCAGCCCCAGCATTTT. Full variable domain (rest looked up from reference TRBV2 and TRBJ1-5): EPEVTQTPSHQVTQMGQEVILRCVPISNHLYFYWYRQILGQKVEFLVSFYNNEISEKSEIFDDQFSVERPDGSNFTLKIRSTKLEDSAMYFCASSGGGQGNQPQHFGDGTRLSIL.

This clonotype was detected many times. V is TRBV18 and J is TRBJ1-5; a possible D gene is TRBD1 (6 bases). V lost 6 bases and J 1 base, leaving 16 bases between the germline ends. The CDR3 covers 16 residues. CDR1 is KGHSH and CDR2 is LQKENI in the germline V gene. The CDR3: CASSTVGGLSNQPQHF. CDR3 sequence (DNA): TGTGCCAGCTCTACAGTCGGGGGCTTAAGCAATCAGCCCCAGCATTTT. Combining the CDR3 with reference TRBV18 and TRBJ1-5 gives the whole variable domain NAGVMQNPRHLVRRRGQEARLRCSPMKGHSHVYWYRQLPEEGLKFMVYLQKENIIDESGMPKERFSAEFPKEGPSILRIQQVVRGDSAAYFCASSTVGGLSNQPQHFGDGTRLSIL.

The V call is TRBV12-3 or TRBV12-4, the J call TRBJ2-5; no definite D call. The CDR3 runs to 13 residues. V lost 3 bases and J 2 bases, leaving 7 bases between the germline ends. CDR3: CASSFSNQETQYF. In DNA form, the CDR3 reads TGTGCCAGCAGTTTCTCTAATCAAGAGACCCAGTACTTC.

This clonotype was seen only once. The genes are TRBV6-2 or TRBV6-3 and TRBJ2-5; D unresolved. Between the trimmed V and J ends, which lost 8 bases and 9 bases, there was a span of 13 bases. Germline V gene sequence: CDR1 MNHEY, CDR2 SVGEGT. The CDR3 runs to 11 residues. This CDR3 is CASATYVAQYF. The DNA for the CDR3 is TGTGCCAGCGCGACGTATGTGGCCCAGTACTTC.